Sequencing of this T cell receptor (beta chain) was carried out in a study of T-cell memory formation after mild COVID-19. Study-wide results and caveats: Memory cells collected pre-infection included some clones that later responded, suggesting cross-reactive memory joined.

A remark on this clonotype: Its antigen is currently unknown.

From the 5' RACE reads, TCRdb called clonotypes with MiXCR, one entry per CDR3 protein. Of 130,000 to 150,000 distinct CDR3 sequences in the sample, roughly 21% are singletons; the top ten hold 2% to 2.5%. Germline assignment: CDR1 LGHDT and CDR2 YNNKEL (reference sequence). CDR3 length: 14 residues. The V and J ends lost 3 bases and 6 bases, in that order; junction bases with no gene match: 5. This receptor was taken from an adult woman who had mild COVID-19 (a few samples of this study predate the infection). Cell type and time point are not known. The V gene is TRBV3-1, the J gene TRBJ2-3, with TRBD2 identical over 8 bases. The specimen was PBMCs or a T cell subset sorted from them (not recorded which). CDR3 amino acids: CASSHSGRRDTQYF. The DNA of the CDR3 is TGTGCCAGCAGCCACAGCGGGAGACGGGATACGCAGTATTTT.